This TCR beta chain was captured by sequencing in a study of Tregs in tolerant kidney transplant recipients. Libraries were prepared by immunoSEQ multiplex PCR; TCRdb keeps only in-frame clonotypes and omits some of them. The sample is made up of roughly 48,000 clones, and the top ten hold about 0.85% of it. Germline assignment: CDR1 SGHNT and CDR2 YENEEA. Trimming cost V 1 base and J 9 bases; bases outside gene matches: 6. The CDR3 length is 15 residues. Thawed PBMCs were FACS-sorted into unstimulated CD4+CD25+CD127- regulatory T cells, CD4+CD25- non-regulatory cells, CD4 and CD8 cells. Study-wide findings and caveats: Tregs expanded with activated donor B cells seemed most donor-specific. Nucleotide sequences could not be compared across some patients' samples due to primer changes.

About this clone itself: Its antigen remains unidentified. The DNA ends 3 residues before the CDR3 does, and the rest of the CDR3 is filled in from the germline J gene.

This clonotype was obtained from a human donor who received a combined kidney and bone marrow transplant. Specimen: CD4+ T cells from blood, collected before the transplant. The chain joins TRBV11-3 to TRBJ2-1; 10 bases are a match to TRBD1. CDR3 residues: CASSLAGTGVTEQFF. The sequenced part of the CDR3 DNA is TGTGCCAGCAGCTTAGCGGGGACAGGGGTTACTGAG.